This entry lists 7 T cell receptor beta chains sequenced from one sample in a study of low-dose radiotherapy and immunotherapy resistance in tumors. Gene-specific TRAV and TRBV primers were used for first-strand cDNA, covering alpha and beta chains. Amplification, which lasted roughly 20 PCR cycles, used a constant-region primer and V-primer adapter to amplify TCRs. MiXCR, run by TCRdb on the reads, gives a single entry per CDR3 protein. The table lists tens of thousands of distinct CDR3 sequences, about 18% of them singletons. Specified time point: before trial treatment. The input for sequencing was PBMCs, taken before treatment. The receptors were gathered from a male donor with prostate cancer.

In its sample, this clonotype was seen many times. The chain is built from TRBV6-1 and TRBJ1-6; D gene ambiguous. This CDR3 is built from 15 residues. V was clipped by 6 bases and J by 3 bases, with 12 bases between them. Per germline, CDR1 MNHNS and CDR2 SASEGT. CDR3 loop: CASRAPSDYNSPLHF. The DNA of the CDR3 is TGTGCCAGCAGAGCGCCCTCGGACTATAATTCACCCCTCCACTTT.

This clonotype has just a few counts. This CDR3 is missing its conserved last phenylalanine or tryptophan, likely due to a read error. Because the CDR3's place on the DNA is in doubt, the DNA is left out and the CDR3 is given as listed by TCRdb. The V call is TRBV25-1, the J call TRBJ1-2. From germline, CDR1 is MGHDK and CDR2 SYGVNS. The CDR3 length equals 12 residues, ends included. CDR3 protein: CASSEGPTSFSL.

This clonotype came up many times. The J gene is TRBJ2-1, the V gene TRBV6-5, with TRBD1 matching over 7 bases. V was pared by 7 bases and J by 6 bases, with 15 bases of the junction left unmatched. This CDR3 is 16 amino acids long. Germline V gene data show CDR1 as MNHEY and CDR2 as SVGAGI. CDR3 in amino acids: CASNYDPGGRGNEQFF. CDR3 nucleotides: TGTGCCAGCAACTACGACCCAGGGGGACGCGGCAATGAGCAGTTCTTC.

This clonotype showed up many times. V and J are TRBV27 and TRBJ2-2; D is ambiguous. CDR3 length: 12 amino acids. With 3 bases removed from V and 6 bases from J, the gap between germline ends came to 5 bases. Germline V gene data show CDR1 as MNHEY and CDR2 as SMNVEV (reference sequence). CDR3 sequence (DNA): TGTGCCAGCAGTTTGAGCGCCGGGGAGCTGTTTTTT. Translated: CASSLSAGELFF.

Ten or more counts support this clonotype. This sequence joins TRBV29-1 and TRBJ2-7; D may be TRBD2 (6 bases). Germline CDR1 is SQVTM and CDR2 is ANQGSEA. Trimming shortened V by 4 bases and J by 3 bases, and 13 bases separated the two germline ends. The CDR3 has 13 residues. The CDR3 sequence is CSVGGGRGYEQYF. The DNA for the CDR3 is TGCAGCGTTGGAGGAGGGCGCGGCTACGAGCAGTACTTC.

This clonotype was counted many times. The genes are TRBV5-3 and TRBJ1-1, with D unclear. TRBV5-3 is identified as an open reading frame with a role that is uncertain. The CDR3 extends over 12 amino acids. V was cut by 8 bases and J by 1 base, with 9 bases left in between. The CDR3: CASSSANTEAFF. Here the CDR3 DNA reads TGTGCCAGCAGTTCTGCGAACACTGAAGCTTTCTTT.

This sequence joins TRBV7-8 and TRBJ2-1; D possibly corresponds to TRBD2 (5 bases). The V gene lost 5 bases and the J gene lost 1 base, with 18 bases spanning the gap. This CDR3 is 17 amino acids long. Germline V CDR1 and CDR2: SGHVS, FQNEAQ. CDR3 residues: CASSPYAVGLSYNEQFF. The CDR3 bases are TGTGCCAGCAGCCCCTACGCGGTCGGACTTTCCTACAATGAGCAGTTCTTC.